This T cell receptor beta chain was identified during a study of OX40 agonist ivuxolimab in advanced cancers. This table comes from immunoSEQ multiplex PCR, and its TCRdb copy is limited to in-frame clones, with some not included. This sample has about 36,000 clones, with about four fifths found just once. CDR1 is SGHVS, CDR2 FNYEAQ, per germline. This CDR3 contains 13 residues. V shed 3 bases and J shed 5 bases, with 7 bases lying between them. This TCR was recovered from an adult with an advanced solid tumor such as melanoma, head and neck, liver or kidney cancer. V is TRBV7-6 and J is TRBJ2-2; D gene unclear. Here the sequenced sample was CD4+ or CD8+ T cells sorted from blood, taken in a trial of the OX40 agonist ivuxolimab. CDR3 in amino acids: CASSFEWTGELFF. As DNA, the CDR3 is TGTGCCAGCAGCTTCGAATGGACCGGGGAGCTGTTTTTT.